This T cell receptor beta chain stems from a study of cytomegalovirus exposure and HLA in healthy donors. About the study: Among about 200 million T cells, an earlier analysis found 117 million unique TCR beta sequences. The study, taken as a whole, reports: Earlier findings revealed that most TCR beta V segments proved productive either about 90% or about 30% of the time. Altogether, more than 150 TCR beta chains were recorded as cytomegalovirus-associated.

Trimming stripped 4 bases from V and 11 bases from J, with 14 bases between. The CDR3 is 12 residues long. Germline V gene sequence: CDR1 ENHRY, CDR2 SYGVKD. Of note for this clone: Antigen specificity is unknown.

In the PCR, 60 Vbeta and 13 Jbeta primers were used. In the study's own analysis: In a later analysis, roughly 10 million of 60 million to 80 million unique beta chains occurred in at least two donors. Generated by immunoSEQ multiplex PCR, the TCRdb table keeps only in-frame clones and is missing some. V and J calls and clone size are those listed in that table; D and trimming were worked out from the DNA. In the table there are some 98,000 clones, around 80% of which are singletons. Sequenced sample: PBMCs. The sequence derives from a man aged 40-50 years in good health and CMV-seronegative. The rearrangement links TRBV10-3 to TRBJ2-5, with D perhaps matching TRBD1 (6 bases). The CDR3 DNA reads TGTGCCATCAGTGCGGACAACAGGGAGCAGTACTTC. It translates to CAISADNREQYF.